This TCR beta chain was identified during a study of T cell changes during pregnancy in multiple sclerosis (dated by TCRdb to between 2017 and 2020). With respect to the entire study: The study examined how the T cell repertoire changed over the course of pregnancy in women with multiple sclerosis.

CDR1 is given as SGHTA and CDR2 as FQGTGA, both from the germline V gene. The V end gives up 5 bases and the J end 8 bases, leaving 4 bases in the junction not matched to a gene. Including cysteine and phenylalanine, the CDR3 has 13 amino acids. Just the 39-base CDR3 DNA is kept, in frame starting at base 1. Note on this clone: The clone's antigen remains unknown. One base away there is no much larger clone; base qualities are not given.

Libraries were prepared through the immunoSEQ multiplex PCR assay. TCRdb provides this immuneACCESS table in a form limited to in-frame rearrangements. Some clones are lacking; in checked studies, under half of them reflect an unresolved V gene, and why the rest are absent is not known. In this sample the table shows tens of thousands of clones, 85% to 95% of which occur a single time. The ten largest clones take up 0.99% of the sample. This sequence uses TRBV7-3 and TRBJ1-2; the central 11 bases match TRBD1. This sequence was found in a female donor with multiple sclerosis, enrolled in a pregnancy study. The specimen was peripheral blood, collected after pregnancy. The bases are TGTGCCAGCAGCGCGGACAGGGGGCTAGGCTACACCTTC. Its amino acids are CASSADRGLGYTF.